This TCR beta chain was captured by sequencing in a study of T cell repertoires in cytomegalovirus infection. Turning to the study itself: CMV epitopes, recently identified HLA-C-restricted and well-studied HLA-B-restricted, were used. Signatures in public TCR beta sequences pointed to both CMV infection and matching HLA type.

TCRdb analysed the reads with MiXCR anew, one entry per CDR3 protein. The table shows 300,000 to 400,000 distinct CDR3 sequences, with almost 30% occurring only once. The ends were cut back, 5 bases at V and 0 bases at J, with 13 bases in the middle. This CDR3 spans 16 amino acids. Germline CDR1 and CDR2: MNHNS and SASEGT. Whole-study results and caveats: HLA-C-restricted, CMV-specific TCR beta clonotypes were dominant ex vivo. Cumulative public TCR beta family frequency identified carriers of CMV plus the relevant HLA.

As concerns this clonotype: What it recognizes is unknown.

The chain couples TRBV6-1 to TRBJ1-4, with D unresolved. Material: cultured PBMCs, obtained from culture after CMV antigen stimulation. This TCR was sampled from a human donor in good health (CMV status not recorded). Some clones in this sample may be carry-over from other donors' samples. The CDR3 bases are TGTGCCAGCAGTTTCTCCCGGCGGACAACTAATGAAAAACTGTTTTTT. It specifies CASSFSRRTTNEKLFF.